The rows below give T cell receptor beta chains drawn from one sample of a study of blood T cell repertoires in COVID-19. Clones were read by immunoSEQ multiplex PCR, and TCRdb kept only the in-frame ones, dropping some. The sample contains roughly 53,000 clones, 80% to 85% of which appear only once. Source material: peripheral blood. The receptors here all came from a man between 50 and 59 years old with acute or convalescent COVID-19. The CDR3 runs from the conserved cysteine through the conserved F or W. D genes are given only for firm matches. For some rows the clone size is stated as once, few or many, or as a class when expanded; others skip it.

d_call,v_call,clone_size,j_call,cdr3_aa,cdr3_nt
TRBD2,TRBV7-6,NA,TRBJ2-5,CASSLLAGELQETQYF,TGTGCCAGCAGCTTACTAGCGGGAGAGCTCCAAGAGACCCAGTACTTC
TRBD2,TRBV6-2/TRBV6-3,NA,TRBJ2-5,CASSYPGLAGKETQYF,TGTGCCAGCAGTTATCCCGGACTAGCGGGAAAAGAGACCCAGTACTTC
TRBD1,TRBV24-1,once,TRBJ2-2,CATSDWGQSNTGELFF,TGTGCCACCAGTGATTGGGGACAGTCTAACACCGGGGAGCTGTTTTTT
NA,TRBV6-5,NA,TRBJ1-1,CASSRQAPSTEAFF,TGTGCCAGCAGTAGACAAGCCCCGAGCACTGAAGCTTTCTTT
TRBD1,TRBV2,NA,TRBJ2-1,CASLRDRGYNEQFF,TGTGCCAGCCTCCGGGACAGGGGTTACAATGAGCAGTTCTTC
TRBD1,TRBV5-5,NA,TRBJ2-7,CASSPGQEEEQYF,TGTGCCAGCAGCCCTGGACAGGAAGAAGAGCAGTACTTC
TRBD2,TRBV2,NA,TRBJ2-3,CASSDSSGRAPDTQYF,TGTGCCAGCAGTGACTCGAGCGGGAGGGCCCCAGATACGCAGTATTTT
NA,TRBV1,NA,TRBJ1-2,CTSSQVYPGQGNGYTF,TGCACCAGCAGCCAAGTATACCCGGGACAGGGGAACGGCTACACCTTC
NA,TRBV3-1/TRBV3-2,NA,TRBJ2-7,CASSYRLDSYEQYF,TGTGCCAGCAGTTACCGACTAGACTCCTACGAGCAGTACTTC
NA,TRBV4-2,NA,TRBJ2-1,CASSQETLAGEQFF,TGTGCCAGCAGCCAAGAAACGCTCGCAGGTGAGCAGTTCTTC
NA,TRBV6-4,NA,TRBJ1-1,CASSLDRNTEAFF,TGTGCCAGCAGTTTGGACAGGAACACTGAAGCTTTCTTT
NA,TRBV7-8,NA,TRBJ1-6,CASSSNRFHSPLHF,TGTGCCAGCAGCTCGAACAGGTTTCATTCACCCCTCCACTTT
TRBD1,TRBV7-8,NA,TRBJ1-6,CASSRPGQGSSPLHF,TGTGCCAGCAGCCGTCCGGGACAGGGGTCGTCACCCCTCCACTTT
NA,TRBV28,NA,TRBJ2-2,CASEGTTGELFF,TGTGCCAGCGAGGGAACCACCGGGGAGCTGTTTTTT
NA,TRBV24-1,NA,TRBJ2-3,CATRANSDTQYF,TGTGCCACCAGAGCGAACTCAGATACGCAGTATTTT
TRBD1,TRBV29-1,NA,TRBJ1-4,CSVAITGEISEKLFF,TGCAGCGTGGCAATTACAGGGGAGATCAGTGAAAAACTGTTTTTT
NA,TRBV4-1,NA,TRBJ2-7,CASSQDEEEQYF,TGCGCCAGCAGCCAAGATGAGGAAGAGCAGTACTTC
NA,TRBV28,once,TRBJ2-7,CASSLSSTYEQYF,TGTGCCAGCAGTTTGTCTTCTACCTACGAGCAGTACTTC
TRBD1,TRBV5-4,NA,TRBJ1-3,CASSPATGGPGNTIYF,TGTGCCAGCAGCCCAGCGACAGGGGGTCCTGGAAACACCATATATTTT
NA,TRBV10-3,few,TRBJ2-2,CAISERTGKTTGELFF,TGTGCCATCAGTGAGAGAACAGGCAAAACCACCGGGGAGCTGTTTTTT
NA,TRBV4-1,NA,TRBJ1-5,CASSRPNCQPQHF,TGCGCCAGCAGCCGGCCAAATTGTCAGCCCCAGCATTTT
NA,TRBV24-1,NA,TRBJ1-2,CATSKGQPNYGYTF,TGTGCCACCAGCAAAGGACAGCCAAACTATGGCTACACCTTC
NA,TRBV19,NA,TRBJ2-2,CVAGNTGELFF,TGTGTGGCTGGGAACACCGGGGAGCTGTTTTTT
NA,TRBV3-1/TRBV3-2,once,TRBJ1-1,CASSRLTGEAFF,TGTGCCAGCAGCCGACTGACAGGCGAAGCTTTCTTT
NA,TRBV5-6,NA,TRBJ1-6,CASSLAGGINSPLHF,TGTGCCAGCAGCTTGGCCGGGGGGATTAATTCACCCCTCCACTTT
NA,TRBV19,NA,TRBJ1-2,CASSSQGYGYTF,TGTGCCAGTAGTAGCCAGGGCTATGGCTACACCTTC
TRBD1,TRBV3-1/TRBV3-2,NA,TRBJ2-7,CASSQVWTGILEQYF,TGTGCCAGCAGCCAAGTTTGGACAGGGATTCTCGAGCAGTACTTC
TRBD1,TRBV6-5,NA,TRBJ1-2,CASSRDSSSYGYTF,TGTGCCAGCAGCCGGGACAGCTCATCATATGGCTACACCTTC
NA,TRBV7-2,once,TRBJ1-5,CASSLVRSQPQHF,TGTGCCAGCAGCTTAGTTCGGAGTCAGCCCCAGCATTTT
NA,TRBV18,few,TRBJ2-7,CASSEDRRSSYEQYF,TGTGCCAGCTCAGAAGACAGACGTTCTTCCTACGAGCAGTACTTC
TRBD2,TRBV6-5,NA,TRBJ2-1,CASSYSRGRGEQFF,TGTGCCAGCAGTTACTCCCGCGGGAGGGGAGAGCAGTTCTTC
TRBD1,TRBV9,NA,TRBJ2-7,CASSLAPPGQGAWEQYF,TGTGCCAGCAGCCTAGCCCCTCCGGGACAGGGGGCATGGGAGCAGTACTTC
TRBD1,TRBV12-3/TRBV12-4,NA,TRBJ1-2,CASSRQGSGYTF,TGTGCCAGCAGCAGACAGGGAAGCGGCTACACCTTC
NA,TRBV27,NA,TRBJ2-3,CASSLLNADTQYF,TGTGCCAGCAGTTTATTAAATGCAGATACGCAGTATTTT
TRBD1,TRBV3-1/TRBV3-2,NA,TRBJ1-6,CASSHEQGQSPLHF,TGTGCCAGCAGCCATGAACAGGGGCAATCACCCCTCCACTTT
TRBD2,TRBV9,NA,TRBJ2-1,CASSVVSSGGAPNNEQFF,TGTGCCAGCAGCGTAGTTTCAAGCGGGGGGGCCCCTAACAATGAGCAGTTCTTC
NA,TRBV19,NA,TRBJ1-5,CATYGNQPQHF,TGTGCCACCTATGGCAATCAGCCCCAGCATTTT
TRBD1,TRBV5-6,NA,TRBJ2-7,CASSLGQGYYEQYF,TGTGCCAGCAGCTTGGGACAGGGATATTACGAGCAGTACTTC
NA,TRBV27,NA,TRBJ2-5,CASTVDDFRGTQYF,TGTGCCAGCACCGTTGATGACTTCAGAGGGACCCAGTACTTC
NA,TRBV2,NA,TRBJ1-4,CASSELQAGNEKLFF,TGTGCCAGCAGTGAACTCCAGGCTGGTAATGAAAAACTGTTTTTT
TRBD2,TRBV18,NA,TRBJ2-2,CASSPTSVDSGELFF,TGTGCCAGCTCACCAACTAGCGTAGATTCCGGGGAGCTGTTTTTT
NA,TRBV4-1,NA,TRBJ1-1,CASSQERVGNTEAFF,TGCGCCAGCAGCCAAGAGAGGGTCGGGAACACTGAAGCTTTCTTT
NA,TRBV30,NA,TRBJ1-2,CACGGESYYDGYTF,TGTGCATGCGGAGGGGAGTCCTACTATGATGGCTACACCTTC